The clone carrying this T cell receptor (beta chain) was counted many times. The data stem from a study of T cells in Graves' hyperthyroidism and ophthalmopathy. TCR beta CDR3 region amplification was performed from RNA transcripts. When the TCR CDR3 underwent first-round RT-PCR, the HTBI primer set was used. TCRdb itself ran the multiplex PCR reads through MiXCR, one entry per CDR3 protein. Of hundreds of thousands of distinct CDR3 sequences detected, roughly 14% appear once; the ten largest clones hold approximately 4.2%. The CDR3 spans 11 residues. V lost 6 bases and J 5 bases, leaving 7 bases between the germline ends. The study left out patients who had uncontrolled infection, other autoimmune disease, pregnancy or lactation. Fresh peripheral blood, 7.5 to 10 ml of it, supplied the PBMCs.

What was sequenced was blood. V usage is TRBV12-3 or TRBV12-4 and J usage is TRBJ2-5, with no clear D. The sequence derives from a woman between 40 and 55 years old with Graves' ophthalmopathy. CDR3 loop: CASRQYETQYF. In nucleotides, the CDR3 is TGTGCCAGCAGGCAATACGAGACCCAGTACTTC.